This T cell receptor beta chain was retrieved from a study of blood T cells in healthy people across ages. Regarding the study as a whole: The study lacked donor CMV status, which possibly confounded expanded clonotype changes. Unsorted PBMC input precluded a conclusive naive versus antigen-experienced comparison. Samples with more naive T cells showed higher observed beta diversity.

This clonotype turned up a few times. Its specificity is not known. Trimming took off 4 bases at V and 3 bases at J, with 16 bases between the two ends. The CDR3 spans 16 residues. From germline, CDR1 is SEHNR and CDR2 FQNEAQ (reference sequence). A second PCR, run for roughly 7 to 11 cycles, used a sample-barcoded 5' primer plus a J-beta primer mix. One entry per CDR3 protein results from TCRdb running MiXCR on the 5' RACE reads. In the table there are about 580,000 distinct CDR3 sequences, more than 45% of which are singletons. The V gene is TRBV7-9, the J gene TRBJ2-1; D ambiguous. The sequence came from a man older than 75 in good health. The sequenced material came from blood. CDR3 coding DNA: TGTGCCAGCAGCTCGGTGGCGGACGGTTTCTACAATGAGCAGTTCTTC. Its protein is CASSSVADGFYNEQFF.